Below are 2 T cell receptor beta chains sequenced from a single sample in a study of blood T cell repertoires in COVID-19. Sequencing was performed with immunoSEQ multiplex PCR; in TCRdb, only in-frame clones are kept and a portion is missing. The sample contains roughly 190,000 clones, around nine tenths of which appear only once. Source material: peripheral blood. These receptors were collected from a middle-aged man with acute or convalescent COVID-19.

The rearrangement joins TRBV3-1 (or the pseudogene TRBV3-2) to TRBJ2-3; TRBD1 aligns across 9 bases. The trim removed 1 base at V and 5 bases at J, leaving 13 bases unmatched. The CDR3 runs to 18 residues. Germline CDR1 is LGHDT and CDR2 is YNNKEL (reference sequence). CDR3 in amino acids: CASSQAFPTGGKEDTQYF. For the CDR3, the DNA is TGTGCCAGCAGCCAAGCGTTTCCGACAGGGGGAAAGGAAGATACGCAGTATTTT.

The chain is built from TRBV6-5 and TRBJ2-7; D remains unclear. CDR1 and CDR2 from the germline V gene are MNHEY and SVGAGI. V lost 6 bases and J lost 2, with 11 bases in between. This CDR3 comprises 13 residues. CDR3 region: CASRQFLTYEQYV. The CDR3 nucleotides are TGTGCCAGCAGACAGTTCCTAACCTACGAGCAGTACGTC.